These 32 T cell receptor beta chains were all obtained from the same sample, sequenced in a study of blood T cells in healthy people across ages. PCR was performed a second time for roughly 7 to 11 cycles using a sample-barcoded 5' primer and a J-beta primer mix. TCRdb analysed the 5' RACE reads with MiXCR anew, one entry per CDR3 protein. The repertoire holds fewer than 2,000,000 distinct CDR3 sequences, with 30% to 40% as singletons. Sequenced sample: blood. These receptors were collected from a human donor in good health.

The rearrangement joins TRBV7-6 to TRBJ1-1, with D perhaps matching TRBD1 (6 bases). The CDR3 spans 15 residues. The V and J ends lost 1 base and 3 bases respectively, with 12 bases between them. Germline loops: CDR1 SGHVS, CDR2 FNYEAQ. CDR3 DNA: TGTGCCAGCAGCTTAGACACAGGGTTGGACACTGAAGCTTTCTTT. Its protein product is CASSLDTGLDTEAFF.

The chain combines TRBV15 with TRBJ1-5, with D maybe TRBD1 (5 bases). The CDR3 is made up of 15 amino acids. Deletions cut 1 base from V and 11 bases from J, with 18 bases between. CDR1 is LNHNV and CDR2 is YYDKDF in the germline V gene (reference sequence). The CDR3 bases are TGTGCCACCAGCAGAGGGGGGATCGGCCTAGGATCCCAGCATTTT. This translates into CATSRGGIGLGSQHF.

This clonotype was seen once. This CDR3 fails to terminate in the conserved phenylalanine or tryptophan, so it likely reflects a read error. This chain joins TRBV6-5 and TRBJ2-5; 10 nucleotides align to TRBD2. With the DNA end fitting TRBJ2-7 better, the J assignment may be wrong. The CDR3 has 16 residues. Germline CDR1 reads MNHEY; CDR2 reads SVGAGI. The DNA of the CDR3 is TGTGCCAGCAGTTCCCTGACTAGCGGGTCCCCCTACGAGCAGTACTAC. Amino acid sequence: CASSSLTSGSPYEQYY.

Remarks on this clonotype: Germline is not matched at one junction end, which may reflect a read error. The CDR3 region has the DNA TGCAGCGCTACACAGGGGTATGAGACCCGGTACTTC. This sequence encodes CSATQGYETRYF. The V and J genes are TRBV29-1 and TRBJ2-5; the match to TRBD1 covers 7 bases. This CDR3 spans 12 amino acids. CDR1 SQVTM and CDR2 ANQGSEA come from the germline V gene.

For this clonotype: Its ends do not fully match the called genes, so a read error is possible. The V call is TRBV7-9, the J call TRBJ2-1; 8 positions match TRBD1. The germline gives CDR1 SEHNR, CDR2 FQNEAQ (reference sequence). This CDR3 region has 14 residues. The chain's CDR3 is CAGSSDRVGNEQFF. The CDR3 bases are TGTGCCGGCAGCTCGGACAGGGTGGGAAATGAGCAGTTCTTC.

CDR3 DNA: TGTGCCAGCAGCCCGGGGACTAGCACTGAGACCCAGTACTTC. It is translated as CASSPGTSTETQYF. V gene TRBV12-3 or TRBV12-4 combines with J gene TRBJ2-5; 9 bases agree with TRBD2. The CDR3 spans 14 residues. V lost 6 bases and J lost 5; bases outside the gene matches: 7.

This clonotype was recorded a few times. This chain joins TRBV15 and TRBJ2-7; unclear D gene. Germline values: CDR1 LNHNV, CDR2 YYDKDF (reference sequence). The CDR3 has 13 residues. V dropped 1 base and J dropped 4 bases, with 8 bases sitting between them. CDR3 DNA: TGTGCCACCAGCAGAGGCCTTGAGTACGAGCAGTACTTC. As protein: CATSRGLEYEQYF.

The V and J genes are TRBV7-2 and TRBJ1-1, with D uncertain. Trimming stripped 7 bases from V and 0 bases from J, with 9 bases between. Per the germline V gene, CDR1 is SGHTA and CDR2 is FQGNSA. This CDR3 contains 13 residues. The DNA for the CDR3 is TGTGCCAGCAAGGAGCTCTTGAACACTGAAGCTTTCTTT. Its translation is CASKELLNTEAFF.

V usage is TRBV12-3 or TRBV12-4 and J usage is TRBJ2-7, with D possibly matching TRBD2 (5 bases). Trimming removed 4 bases at V and 9 bases at J, with 19 bases between. CDR3 length: 14 residues. The CDR3 DNA reads as TGTGCCAGCAGTTCACCTATGTCCCATGCGGGGCAGTACTTC. Translation gives CASSSPMSHAGQYF.

The V call is TRBV4-2, the J call TRBJ2-5; 8 nucleotides agree with TRBD1. J gave up 3 bases and V 1 base, and 1 base lay outside the gene matches. The V gene's germline CDR1 is LGHNA and CDR2 YNFKEQ. The length of the CDR3 is 14 residues. The CDR3 loop reads CASSQAGGKETQYF. In DNA form, the CDR3 reads TGTGCCAGCAGCCAAGCAGGGGGCAAAGAGACCCAGTACTTC.

This chain uses TRBV29-1 with TRBJ1-1, with TRBD1 as a possible D gene (6 bases). Deletions cut 4 bases from V and 0 bases from J, with 9 bases between. The CDR3 is made up of 13 amino acids. Germline V gene data show CDR1 as SQVTM and CDR2 as ANQGSEA. The CDR3 sequence: CSVVGGLNTEAFF. The CDR3 bases are TGCAGCGTTGTTGGGGGGCTGAACACTGAAGCTTTCTTT.

This clonotype was counted once. The chain couples TRBV6-5 to TRBJ2-2; the match to TRBD1 covers 8 bases. Germline CDR1 and CDR2: MNHEY and SVGAGI. There are 17 residues in the CDR3. The V segment lost 0 bases and the J segment 3 bases; nucleotides outside the gene matches: 6. The CDR3 sequence: CASSYSTLGQDTGELFF. For the CDR3, the DNA is TGTGCCAGCAGTTACTCGACGTTGGGACAGGACACCGGGGAGCTGTTTTTT.

The V gene is TRBV10-3, the J gene TRBJ2-4, with D possibly being TRBD2 (5 bases). The J call may be mistaken, given a closer DNA end match to TRBJ2-7. CDR3 length: 15 residues. The germline gives CDR1 ENHRY, CDR2 SYGVKD. The CDR3, as DNA: TGTGCCATCAGTGAGTCGAGGGAGAGAACCTACGAGCAGTACTTC. Amino acid sequence: CAISESRERTYEQYF.

The table lists this clonotype with a few counts. This sequence joins TRBV7-9 and TRBJ2-6; D is unclear. The CDR3 runs to 16 residues. CDR1 SEHNR and CDR2 FQNEAQ come from the germline V gene (reference sequence). Between the trimmed V and J ends, which lost 5 bases and 5 bases, there was a span of 16 bases. The CDR3 bases are TGTGCCAGCAGCGTACTCATCCTCGGCAGGGCCAACGTCCTGACTTTC. This translates into CASSVLILGRANVLTF.

The chain joins TRBV15 to TRBJ1-1; TRBD1 aligns across 9 bases. CDR3 length: 15 residues. Germline V CDR1 and CDR2: LNHNV, YYDKDF (reference sequence). The ends lost 5 bases at V and 2 bases at J; junction bases unmatched: 6. CDR3 bases: TGTGCCACCAGCCCCCGGACAGGGGTTAACACTGAAGCTTTCTTT. It codes for CATSPRTGVNTEAFF.

This clonotype was observed a handful of times. The genes are TRBV2 and TRBJ1-2; possibly TRBD1 for D (5 bases). Germline CDR1 and CDR2: SNHLY and FYNNEI. This CDR3 is built from 12 residues. The V gene lost 7 bases and the J gene lost 6 bases, with 12 bases spanning the gap. CDR3 residues: CASTAGPNGYTF. CDR3 DNA sequence: TGTGCCAGCACGGCAGGGCCCAATGGCTACACCTTC.

The chain carries TRBV7-8 and TRBJ2-3; no firm D call. The CDR3 is 13 residues long. The germline V gene has CDR1 SGHVS and CDR2 FQNEAQ. Trimming cost V 5 bases and J 9 bases, with 15 bases left between them. CDR3 bases: TGTGCCAGCAGCCTACCCTTAGGCCCGACGCAGTATTTT. Encoded protein: CASSLPLGPTQYF.

Note on this clonotype: Germline is not matched at one junction end, which may reflect a read error. This rearrangement joins TRBV10-3 to TRBJ1-2; tentative D call: TRBD1 (5 bases). The V gene's germline CDR1 is ENHRY and CDR2 SYGVKD. This CDR3 has 13 residues. The CDR3 is CVITSGTNYGYTF. The CDR3 coding sequence is TGTGTCATCACCTCAGGGACTAACTATGGCTACACCTTC.

There are a few counts of this clonotype. The chain is built from TRBV12-3 or TRBV12-4 and TRBJ2-5, with D possibly matching TRBD2 (7 bases). This CDR3 is built from 14 residues. V was clipped by 3 bases and J by 5 bases, with 13 bases between them. CDR3 coding DNA: TGTGCCAGCAGTTTTGGGGGGGGCGATGAGACCCAGTACTTC. Residues: CASSFGGGDETQYF.

This clonotype was seen only a few times. The rearrangement joins TRBV9 to TRBJ1-2; no clear D. V lost 4 bases to trimming and J lost 3 bases, with 13 bases between them. The CDR3 is 14 amino acids. From germline, CDR1 is SGDLS and CDR2 YYNGEE. The CDR3 reads CASSISRSDYGYTF. In DNA form, the CDR3 reads TGTGCCAGCAGCATATCCCGGTCGGACTATGGCTACACCTTC.

This clonotype was observed a handful of times. V usage is TRBV4-3 and J usage is TRBJ1-2; D is perhaps TRBD1 (6 bases). Germline V gene sequence: CDR1 LGHNA, CDR2 YSLEER. The germline V and J ends were trimmed by 0 bases and 4 bases, with 12 bases remaining between them. This CDR3 has 15 amino acids. DNA of the CDR3: TGCGCCAGCAGCCAAGAGAGGGGGGGTTCCTATGGCTACACCTTC. The encoded protein is CASSQERGGSYGYTF.

The chain links TRBV18 to TRBJ2-7, with D maybe TRBD1 (6 bases). The CDR3 is made up of 14 amino acids. The germline V gene has CDR1 KGHSH and CDR2 LQKENI. Trimming removed 6 bases from V and 2 bases from J, with 14 bases in between. CDR3 region: CASSPTGQTYEQYF. DNA of the CDR3: TGTGCCAGCTCCCCTACTGGACAGACCTACGAGCAGTACTTC.

The sample holds many counts of this clonotype. The rearrangement joins TRBV4-2 to TRBJ2-3; TRBD1 matches 9 bases. V was clipped by 2 bases and J by 1 base; unmatched bases: 1. CDR3 size: 15 residues. Germline V CDR1 and CDR2: LGHNA, YNFKEQ. DNA for the CDR3: TGTGCCAGCAGCCAAAGGACAGGGGGCACAGATACGCAGTATTTT. Encoded protein: CASSQRTGGTDTQYF.

V usage is TRBV29-1 and J usage is TRBJ1-5; the D is unclear. The CDR3 has 15 amino acids. Trimming cost V 0 bases and J 7 bases, with 16 bases left between them. Per the germline V gene, CDR1 is SQVTM and CDR2 is ANQGSEA. The CDR3 DNA reads as TGCAGCGTTGAAGATCCGGAGTCGGGCGACCAGCCCCAGCATTTT. Encoded protein: CSVEDPESGDQPQHF.

This chain links TRBV5-1 with TRBJ2-1; TRBD2 aligns across 11 bases. This CDR3 has 16 residues. The germline CDR1 and CDR2 sequences are SGHRS and YFSETQ. Trimming cost V 3 bases and J 4 bases; bases outside gene matches: 6. CDR3 nucleotide sequence: TGCGCCAGCAGCTACGGGGGACTAGCGGATTACAATGAGCAGTTCTTC. It specifies CASSYGGLADYNEQFF.

This clonotype was seen ten or more times. The chain carries TRBV12-3 or TRBV12-4 and TRBJ1-2, with TRBD1 matching 10 bases. With 9 bases clipped from V and 8 bases from J, the junction kept 9 bases outside the gene matches. This CDR3 contains 13 residues. The CDR3 region is CASRQGARGGYTF. The DNA of the CDR3 is TGTGCCAGTCGACAGGGGGCCCGAGGAGGCTACACCTTC.

The V call is TRBV24-1, the J call TRBJ2-7; D may be TRBD1 (6 bases). The CDR3 contains 14 residues. Germline-derived CDR1 and CDR2 are KGHDR and SFDVKD. V gave up 3 bases and J gave up 7 bases, with 15 bases separating them. CDR3 in amino acids: CATSDTRGTREQYF. CDR3 bases: TGTGCCACCAGTGATACCAGGGGTACTCGGGAGCAGTACTTC.

This clonotype showed up just a few times. The rearrangement uses TRBV29-1 and TRBJ1-2; D perhaps matches TRBD1 (5 bases). This CDR3 is 14 amino acids long. V gave up 4 bases and J gave up 4 bases, with 16 bases separating them. Germline CDR1 is SQVTM and CDR2 is ANQGSEA. The CDR3 bases are TGCAGCGTTGGGGCCTGGCACGGGGGCTATGGCTACACCTTC. Its translation is CSVGAWHGGYGYTF.

This clonotype was observed a handful of times. The J gene is TRBJ1-2, the V gene TRBV5-1, with D tentatively TRBD1 (5 bases). Germline V gives CDR1 SGHRS, CDR2 YFSETQ. The ends were cut back, 0 bases at V and 7 bases at J, with 16 bases in the middle. The CDR3 loop spans 15 amino acids. CDR3 coding DNA: TGCGCCAGCAGCTTGGACTCAGGGATGGGGTTTGGCTACACCTTC. This gives the protein CASSLDSGMGFGYTF.

This clonotype was seen more than once but under ten times. The chain links TRBV3-1 to TRBJ1-2; no clear D gene. This CDR3 has 14 amino acids. The V and J ends lost 2 bases and 0 bases respectively, with 7 bases between them. Per germline, CDR1 LGHDT and CDR2 YNNKEL (reference sequence). Here the CDR3 DNA reads TGTGCCAGCAGCCAACTCGAAGCTAACTATGGCTACACCTTC. This codes for CASSQLEANYGYTF. The full variable domain, its missing parts supplied by reference TRBV3-1 and TRBJ1-2, is DTAVSQTPKYLVTQMGNDKSIKCEQNLGHDTMYWYKQDSKKFLKIMFSYNNKELIINETVPNRFSPKSPDKAHLNLHINSLELGDSAVYFCASSQLEANYGYTFGSGTRLTVV.

This chain connects TRBV7-2 to TRBJ1-2; a possible D gene is TRBD1 (6 bases). The CDR3 contains 15 residues. Germline CDR1 is SGHTA and CDR2 is FQGNSA. Trimming left V 0 bases short and J 6 bases short, with 14 bases between. The CDR3 nucleotides read TGTGCCAGCAGCTTAGCGTGGGGGCCGTCGGATGGCTACACCTTC. It specifies CASSLAWGPSDGYTF.

The J gene is TRBJ2-5, the V gene TRBV15; TRBD2 matches 7 bases. With 0 bases clipped from V and 3 bases from J, the junction kept 10 bases outside the gene matches. Germline-derived CDR1 and CDR2 are LNHNV and YYDKDF (reference sequence). CDR3 size: 17 residues. As DNA, the CDR3 is TGTGCCACCAGCAGAGATCTGGGCAGGGAGGGTGAAGAGACCCAGTACTTC. Amino acids: CATSRDLGREGEETQYF.